This record covers a single T cell receptor (beta chain). The sample belongs to a study of identical twins. TCRdb reanalysed the 5' RACE reads using MiXCR and keeps one entry per CDR3 protein. The sample lists about 1.7 million distinct CDR3 sequences, about 32% seen once, with approximately 0.25% in the top ten. The material sequenced was cord blood. The sequence was obtained from a newborn girl in good health.

The DNA of the CDR3 is TGTGCCAGTAACGGACAGCAGCGCTCCTACAATGAGCAGTTCTTC. Its protein is CASNGQQRSYNEQFF. The chain employs TRBV19 and TRBJ2-1; tentative D call: TRBD1 (6 bases). The ends were cut back, 7 bases at V and 0 bases at J, with 13 bases in the middle. Per germline, CDR1 LNHDA and CDR2 SQIVND (reference sequence). The CDR3 consists of 15 residues.